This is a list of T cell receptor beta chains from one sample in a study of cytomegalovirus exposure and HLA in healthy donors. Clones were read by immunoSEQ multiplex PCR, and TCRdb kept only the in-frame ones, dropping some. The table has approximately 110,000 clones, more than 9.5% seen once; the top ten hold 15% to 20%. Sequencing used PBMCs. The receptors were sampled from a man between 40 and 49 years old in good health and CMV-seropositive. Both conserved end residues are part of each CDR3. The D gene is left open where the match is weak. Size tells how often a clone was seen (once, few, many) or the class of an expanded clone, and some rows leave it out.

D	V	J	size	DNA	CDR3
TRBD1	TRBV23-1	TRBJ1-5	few	TGCGCCAGCAGTCCACGGGGGGACAGGATAAAACTTAGCAATCAGCCCCAGCATTTT	CASSPRGDRIKLSNQPQHF
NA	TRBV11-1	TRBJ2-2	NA	TGTGCCAGCAGCTTCATCGGCACCGGGGAGCTGTTTTTT	CASSFIGTGELFF
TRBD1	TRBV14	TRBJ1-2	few	TGTGCCAGCAGCTTTGGACAGGCCTATGGCTACACCTTC	CASSFGQAYGYTF
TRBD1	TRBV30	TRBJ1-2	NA	TGTGCCTGGAGTAGAACAGGGGGCCAAAGATATGGCTACACCTTC	CAWSRTGGQRYGYTF
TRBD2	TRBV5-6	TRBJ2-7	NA	TGTGCCAGCAGCCGGGGGGCTAGCGGGACCCTAGGGACGGAGCAGTACTTC	CASSRGASGTLGTEQYF
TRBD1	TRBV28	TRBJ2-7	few	TGTGCCAGCAGTTTCGGGACAGCGAGCTACGAGCAGTACTTC	CASSFGTASYEQYF
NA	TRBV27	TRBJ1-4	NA	TGTGCCAGCCAGTCAACAGGAGACAATGAAAAACTGTTTTTT	CASQSTGDNEKLFF
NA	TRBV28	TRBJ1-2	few	TGTGCCAGCAGCCATGAATTTCAACAGGGATTAGCTGTCTTC	CASSHEFQQGLAVF
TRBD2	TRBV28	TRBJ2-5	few	TGTGCCAGCAGTTTTGTGACTAGCGGACAAGAGACCCAGTACTTC	CASSFVTSGQETQYF
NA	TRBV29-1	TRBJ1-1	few	TGCAGCGTTGAAGAGCACAGGGATACTGAAGCTTTCTTT	CSVEEHRDTEAFF
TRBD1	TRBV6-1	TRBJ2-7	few	TGTGCCAGCAGTGAAGGGGGACAGGGGTTCCACGAGCAGTACTTC	CASSEGGQGFHEQYF
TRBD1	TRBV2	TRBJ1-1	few	TGTGCCAGCAGGGGGGACAGCTCCATGAACACTGAAGCTTTCTTT	CASRGDSSMNTEAFF
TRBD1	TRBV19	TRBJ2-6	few	TGTGCCAGTAGGGGGACAGGGGGCTTTGGGGCCAACGTCCTGACTTTC	CASRGTGGFGANVLTF
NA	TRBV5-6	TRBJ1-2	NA	TGTGCCAGCAGCTTTCCCAGGGTGGACTATGGCTACACCTTC	CASSFPRVDYGYTF
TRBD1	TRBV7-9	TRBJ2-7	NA	TGTGCCAGCAGCTCCGGACAGGTTTACGAGCAGTACTTC	CASSSGQVYEQYF
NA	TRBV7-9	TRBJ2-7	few	TGTGCCAGCAGCAATACGAGGAGCTCCTACGAGCAGTACTTC	CASSNTRSSYEQYF
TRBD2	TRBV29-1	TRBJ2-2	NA	TGCAGCGTTGAAGGGGCTAGCGGGTACACCGGGGAGCTGTTTTTT	CSVEGASGYTGELFF
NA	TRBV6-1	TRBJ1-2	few	TGTGCCAGCCCCAGGGCCTGGGGCTATGGCTACACCTTC	CASPRAWGYGYTF
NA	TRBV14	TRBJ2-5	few	TGTGCCAGCAGCCTTCGGGAGCAAGAGACCCAGTACTTC	CASSLREQETQYF
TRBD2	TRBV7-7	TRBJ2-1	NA	TGTGCCAGCAGCTCGGGACTAGCGGGAACGAATGAGCAGTTCTTC	CASSSGLAGTNEQFF
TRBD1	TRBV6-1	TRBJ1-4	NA	TGTGCCGGAAGCACCGGGACAGGGCGGGAAAAACTGTTTTTT	CAGSTGTGREKLFF
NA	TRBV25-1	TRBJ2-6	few	TGTGCCAGCAGTGAACAGGGTATCGGTGGGGCCAACGTCCTGACTTTC	CASSEQGIGGANVLTF
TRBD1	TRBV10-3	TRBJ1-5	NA	TGTGCCACCGGGCCGGGACAGGGACGGAGCAATCAGCCCCAGCATTTT	CATGPGQGRSNQPQHF
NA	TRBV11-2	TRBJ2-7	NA	TGTGCCAGCAGCTTCTCGCCTACGGGGCAGTACTTC	CASSFSPTGQYF
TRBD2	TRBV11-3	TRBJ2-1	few	TGTGCCAGCAGCTTAGATCACGGAGGGACTAGAAGGACCAGTGAGCAGTTCTTC	CASSLDHGGTRRTSEQFF
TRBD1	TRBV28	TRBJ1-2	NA	TGTGCCAGCAGTTCGGACAGGGGGCTTACCTATAACTATGGCTACACCTTC	CASSSDRGLTYNYGYTF
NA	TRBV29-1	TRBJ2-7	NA	TGCAGCGTTGGGAGGTCCGGGGTAGGCTCCTACGAGCAGTACTTC	CSVGRSGVGSYEQYF
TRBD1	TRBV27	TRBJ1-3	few	TGTGCCAGCAAAACAGGGGGCGCCTCTGGAAACACCATATATTTT	CASKTGGASGNTIYF
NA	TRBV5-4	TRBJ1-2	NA	TGTGCCAGCAGCTTGGTTTTCCCATCTAACTATGGCTACACCTTC	CASSLVFPSNYGYTF
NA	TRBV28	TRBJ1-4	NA	TGTGCCAGCAGTTTCAGTCCGTCGGGGGGACCGCATAATGAAAAACTGTTTTTT	CASSFSPSGGPHNEKLFF
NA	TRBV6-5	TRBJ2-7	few	TGTGCCAGCAGTGGTACTAGGTACGAGCAGTACTTC	CASSGTRYEQYF
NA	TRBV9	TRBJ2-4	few	TGTGCCAGCAGCCCAGGGCGGGGAACCAAAAACATTCAGTACTTC	CASSPGRGTKNIQYF
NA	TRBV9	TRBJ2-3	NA	TGTGCCAGCAGCGAGGGGGTAACGCAGTATTTT	CASSEGVTQYF
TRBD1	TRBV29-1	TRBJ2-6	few	TGCAGCGTTGAAGATCCGGGACAGGGGGGCTCTGGGGCCAACGTCCTGACTTTC	CSVEDPGQGGSGANVLTF
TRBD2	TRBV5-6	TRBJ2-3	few	TGTGCCAGCAGCCCCCCCCTAGCGGGATCTAGCACAGATACGCAGTATTTT	CASSPPLAGSSTDTQYF
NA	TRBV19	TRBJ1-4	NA	TGTGCCAGCAGTGAACAATCCGCTAATGAAAAACTGTTTTTT	CASSEQSANEKLFF
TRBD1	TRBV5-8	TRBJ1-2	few	TGTGCCAGCAGCCAGGACAGGGGGCTTGGCTATGGCTACACCTTC	CASSQDRGLGYGYTF
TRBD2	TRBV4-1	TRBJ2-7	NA	TGCGCCAGCAGCCCGTTGGCGGGAGCCTCCTACGAGCAGTACTTC	CASSPLAGASYEQYF
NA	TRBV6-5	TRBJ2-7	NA	TGTGCCAGCAGTTATATGGGAGCGACGGACGAGCAGTACTTC	CASSYMGATDEQYF
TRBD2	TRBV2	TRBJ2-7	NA	TGTGCCAGCAGCGAACAATCGGGAGGGCCCCGCGAGCAGTACTTC	CASSEQSGGPREQYF
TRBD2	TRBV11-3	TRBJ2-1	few	TGTGCCAGCAGCCACGGGACTAGCGGAACCAATGAGCAGTTCTTC	CASSHGTSGTNEQFF
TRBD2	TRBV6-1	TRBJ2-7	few	TGTGCCAGCAGTGGAGCGGGAGGGCCTTCCTACGAGCAGTACTTC	CASSGAGGPSYEQYF
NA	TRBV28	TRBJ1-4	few	TGTGCCAGCAGTACAGGGAATGAAAAACTGTTTTTT	CASSTGNEKLFF
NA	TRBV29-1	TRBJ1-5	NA	TGCAGCGTTGCAGGGTACAATCAGCCCCAGCATTTT	CSVAGYNQPQHF
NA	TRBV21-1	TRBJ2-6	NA	TGTGCCAGCAGCAAAGCTGGACAGGGGCTAGGGGCCAACGTCCTGACTTTC	CASSKAGQGLGANVLTF
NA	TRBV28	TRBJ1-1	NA	TGTGCCAGCAGTTTATCAGGCAGGGGGAACACTGAAGCTTTCTTT	CASSLSGRGNTEAFF
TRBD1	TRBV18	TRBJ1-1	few	TGTGCCAGCTCACCAGAGGGGGCGGTCACTGAAGCTTTCTTT	CASSPEGAVTEAFF
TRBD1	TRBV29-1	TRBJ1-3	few	TGCAGCGCGGGACAGGGCTCTGGAAACACCATATATTTT	CSAGQGSGNTIYF
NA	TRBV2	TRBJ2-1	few	TGTGCCACCAAAAGAGACAGGTACTCCTACAATGAGCAGTTCTTC	CATKRDRYSYNEQFF